Sequencing of this T cell receptor (beta chain) was carried out in a study of T cell clonotyping in hematopoietic cell transplantation. The CDR3 is 15 residues long. V was shortened by 5 bases and J by 4 bases, with 17 bases between the two germline ends. Germline V gene lookup returns CDR1 MDHEN and CDR2 SYDVKM. Data came from immunoSEQ multiplex PCR; TCRdb stores just in-frame clones and leaves some out. The data contain 25,000 to 35,000 clones, roughly 71% of them singletons. Time point in this sample: recipient sample about 28 days before transplant, after cytoreduction. This sequence originates from a middle-aged man with myelodysplastic syndrome. Some clones in this sample may be carry-over from other donors' samples. V usage is TRBV28 and J usage is TRBJ1-1, with TRBD1 as a possible D gene (5 bases). Sample: peripheral blood mononuclear cells, taken before stem cell transplant. CDR3: CASSLTRGLATEAFF. The CDR3 bases are TGTGCCAGCAGTCTCACGAGGGGCTTGGCCACTGAAGCTTTCTTT.